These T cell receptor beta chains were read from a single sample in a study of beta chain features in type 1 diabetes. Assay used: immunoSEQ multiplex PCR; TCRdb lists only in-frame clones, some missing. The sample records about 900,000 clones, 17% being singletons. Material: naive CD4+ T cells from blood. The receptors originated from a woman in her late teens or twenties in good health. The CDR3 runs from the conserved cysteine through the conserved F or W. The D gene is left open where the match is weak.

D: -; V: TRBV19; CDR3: CASSTHYEQYF
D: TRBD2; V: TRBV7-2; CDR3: CASSSRLASIVTQYF
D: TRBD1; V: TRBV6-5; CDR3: CASSSTTGYNGYTF
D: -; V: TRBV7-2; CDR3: CASSFWGTDTQYF
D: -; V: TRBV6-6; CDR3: CASAGGAETQYF
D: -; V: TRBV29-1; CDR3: CSVSRGSDTQYF
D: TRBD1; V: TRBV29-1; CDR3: CSGGTGDGYTF
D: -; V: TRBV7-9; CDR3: CASSLDIVGDTQYF
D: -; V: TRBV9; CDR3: CASSVGTQFKSPGTDTQYF
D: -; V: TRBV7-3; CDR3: CASSFLVPPYEQYF
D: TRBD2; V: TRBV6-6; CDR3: CASRGVTSADTQYF
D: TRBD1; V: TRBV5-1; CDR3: CASSLGRGLETQYF
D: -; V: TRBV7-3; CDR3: CASSLAPRGNEQFF
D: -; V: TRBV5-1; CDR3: CASSEGRIQTGNTIYF
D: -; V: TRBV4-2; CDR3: CASSQVWLGEAFF
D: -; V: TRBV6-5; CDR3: CASSPFTGELFF
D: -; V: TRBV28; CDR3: CASSSIIQETQYF
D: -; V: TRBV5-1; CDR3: CASSFSPGLGSYEQYF
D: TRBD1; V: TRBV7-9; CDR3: CASSSRTGDGNVLTF
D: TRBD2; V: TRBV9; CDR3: CASSARLAGVHEQFF
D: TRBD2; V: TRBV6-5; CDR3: CASSYSTSGSVSEQYF
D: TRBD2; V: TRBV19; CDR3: CASRKGSAGHNEQFF
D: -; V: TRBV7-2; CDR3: CASSMTGPTQPQHF
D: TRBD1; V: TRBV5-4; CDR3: CASSQTGSHEQYF
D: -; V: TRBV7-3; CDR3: CASSLSRSGANVLTF
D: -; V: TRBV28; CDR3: CASSIHNEQFF
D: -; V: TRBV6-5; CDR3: CASSRLRNYGYTF
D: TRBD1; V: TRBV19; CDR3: CASSQDWDRAYQPQHF
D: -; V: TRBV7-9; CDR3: CASSPKGPGEQPQHF
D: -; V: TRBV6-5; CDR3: CASSYSLYGSTGELFF
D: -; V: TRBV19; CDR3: CASSRGQGTSYEQYF
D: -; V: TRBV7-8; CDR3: CASSPRTNPSGNTIYF
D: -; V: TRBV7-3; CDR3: CASSPRATGGDTQYF
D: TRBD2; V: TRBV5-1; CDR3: CASSLDSGRAITGELFF
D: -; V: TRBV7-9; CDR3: CASSPRQNTQYF
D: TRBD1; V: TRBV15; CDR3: CATKPGQGVRGYGYTF
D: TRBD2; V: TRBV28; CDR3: CASSSRPGTRVGNEQFF
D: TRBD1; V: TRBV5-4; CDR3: CASSLISGGSNGYTF
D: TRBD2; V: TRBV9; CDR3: CASSVGGRGWVDTQYF
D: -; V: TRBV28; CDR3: CASGAGNRPYEQYF
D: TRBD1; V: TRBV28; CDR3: CASRDRDSSAIEKLFF
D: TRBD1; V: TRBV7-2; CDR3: CASSPLTGQSYNEQFF
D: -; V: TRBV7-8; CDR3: CASSLVSGAIQSGELFF
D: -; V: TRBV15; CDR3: CAAGEKSSYEQYF
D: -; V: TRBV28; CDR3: CASSQGGSGELFF
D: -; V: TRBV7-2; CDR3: CASSFGGTVGHGELFF
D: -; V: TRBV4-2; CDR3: CASSQAWTVVSNEQFF
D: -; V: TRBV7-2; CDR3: CASSLGGPDTQYF
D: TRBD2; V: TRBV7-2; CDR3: CASSYYSGRYTGELFF
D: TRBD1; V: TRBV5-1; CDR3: CASSQTGGGEKLFF
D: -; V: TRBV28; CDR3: CASSLSGTSSYEQYF
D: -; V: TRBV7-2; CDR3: CASGRNTGELFF